These T cell receptor beta chains were read from a single sample in a study of shared clonotypes between healthy human individuals. Profiling relied on immunoSEQ multiplex PCR, and the TCRdb table lists in-frame clones only, not all of them. In the table there are more than 2,000,000 clones, approximately 95% of which are singletons. Sequences were obtained from naive CD4+ T cells from PBMCs. All receptors come from a man aged 18 to 29 in good health. Some clones in this sample may be carry-over from other donors' samples. Each CDR3 is given with its conserved first and last residue. D genes are given only for firm matches. Rows give clone size only sometimes, using once, few, many, or a class for an expanded clone.

size,D,J,V,length,CDR3,DNA
.,.,TRBJ1-5,TRBV5-8,13,CASNTEANQPQHF,TGTGCCAGCAACACCGAGGCAAATCAGCCCCAGCATTTT
once,TRBD2,TRBJ2-7,TRBV28,14,CASRPGLALYEQYF,TGTGCCAGCAGGCCGGGACTAGCGCTCTACGAGCAGTACTTC
.,TRBD2,TRBJ2-1,TRBV5-1,15,CASSLWGTSGNEQFF,TGCGCCAGCAGCTTGTGGGGGACTAGCGGCAATGAGCAGTTCTTC
.,TRBD2,TRBJ2-1,TRBV7-9,16,CASSLPSGRSDNEQFF,TGTGCCAGCAGCTTGCCTAGCGGGAGATCGGACAATGAGCAGTTCTTC
.,.,TRBJ1-2,TRBV28,14,CASSLYGGGYGYTF,TGTGCCAGCAGTTTATATGGGGGTGGGTATGGCTACACCTTC
.,.,TRBJ1-5,TRBV6-1,13,CASSPIRDQPQHF,TGTGCCAGCAGTCCAATTAGGGATCAGCCCCAGCATTTT
.,.,TRBJ2-1,TRBV28,16,CASSAGSASSYNEQFF,TGTGCCAGCAGTGCGGGGTCCGCTAGCTCCTACAATGAGCAGTTCTTC
.,.,TRBJ1-2,TRBV18,15,CASSQSGAANYGYTF,TGTGCCAGCTCGCAATCCGGGGCCGCTAACTATGGCTACACCTTC
.,.,TRBJ1-5,TRBV7-2,15,CASSLGPGDGQPQHF,TGTGCCAGCAGCTTAGGGCCGGGGGACGGGCAGCCCCAGCATTTT
.,TRBD1,TRBJ1-1,TRBV19,14,CASRDRGRYTEAFF,TGTGCCAGTAGGGACAGGGGGAGGTACACTGAAGCTTTCTTT
.,TRBD1,TRBJ2-7,TRBV5-1,14,CASSATGSSYEQYF,TGCGCCAGCAGCGCGACAGGGAGCTCCTACGAGCAGTACTTC
.,.,TRBJ2-5,TRBV11-2,12,CASSYFGETQYF,TGTGCCAGCAGCTATTTCGGGGAGACCCAGTACTTC
.,TRBD1,TRBJ1-2,TRBV25-1,14,CASSDQTGLDGYTF,TGTGCCAGCAGTGACCAGACAGGGCTGGATGGCTACACCTTC
.,.,TRBJ1-2,TRBV6-5,14,CASSVRRTSYGYTF,TGTGCCAGCAGTGTCAGAAGGACTAGCTATGGCTACACCTTC
.,.,TRBJ1-2,TRBV7-6,13,CASSPGFGDGYTF,TGTGCCAGCAGCCCCGGGTTCGGAGATGGCTACACCTTC
once,.,TRBJ1-2,TRBV7-6,14,CASSLAVGMDGYTF,TGTGCCAGCAGCTTAGCCGTGGGGATGGACGGCTACACCTTC
.,.,TRBJ2-2,TRBV5-1,13,CASSLEVTGELFF,TGCGCCAGCAGCTTGGAGGTCACCGGGGAGCTGTTTTTT
.,.,TRBJ1-5,TRBV7-6,17,CASSLGPIDRINQPQHF,TGTGCCAGCAGCTTGGGGCCCATTGACAGAATCAATCAGCCCCAGCATTTT
.,.,TRBJ2-3,TRBV7-2,13,CASSSRDTDTQYF,TGTGCCAGCAGCTCCCGCGACACAGATACGCAGTATTTT
.,TRBD2,TRBJ2-7,TRBV18,16,CASSPKTPSGRYEQYF,TGTGCCAGCTCACCAAAGACGCCTAGCGGGAGGTACGAGCAGTACTTC
.,TRBD1,TRBJ2-7,TRBV5-1,15,CASSARTGARSEQYF,TGCGCCAGCAGCGCCCGGACAGGGGCGAGATCCGAGCAGTACTTC
.,.,TRBJ2-7,TRBV5-1,15,CASSLGSGVTYEQYF,TGCGCCAGCAGCTTGGGATCGGGGGTTACCTACGAGCAGTACTTC
.,TRBD1,TRBJ1-1,TRBV5-1,15,CASSLVTGMNTEAFF,TGCGCCAGCAGCTTGGTGACAGGGATGAACACTGAAGCTTTCTTT
.,.,TRBJ2-2,TRBV7-3,12,CASSSPAGELFF,TGTGCCAGCAGCTCGCCGGCCGGGGAGCTGTTTTTT
.,TRBD2,TRBJ2-5,TRBV19,15,CASSPRTSGQETQYF,TGTGCCAGTAGTCCCAGAACTAGCGGGCAAGAGACCCAGTACTTC
.,.,TRBJ1-2,TRBV28,12,CASSLLLGGYTF,TGTGCCAGCAGTTTATTATTGGGGGGCTACACCTTC
.,TRBD2,TRBJ2-2,TRBV2,15,CASRQTSGYTGELFF,TGTGCCAGCAGACAAACTAGCGGCTACACCGGGGAGCTGTTTTTT
.,.,TRBJ2-5,TRBV19,11,CASTWAETQYF,TGTGCCAGTACGTGGGCGGAGACCCAGTACTTC
.,TRBD1,TRBJ1-1,TRBV29-1,12,CSASGQSPEAFF,TGCAGCGCCTCGGGACAGAGCCCTGAAGCTTTCTTT
.,TRBD1,TRBJ2-7,TRBV7-3,15,CASSPGTGGRYEQYF,TGTGCCAGCAGCCCCGGGACAGGGGGCAGGTACGAGCAGTACTTC
.,.,TRBJ2-5,TRBV18,15,CASSLPWRGQETQYF,TGTGCCAGCTCACTACCATGGAGGGGCCAAGAGACCCAGTACTTC
few,.,TRBJ1-4,TRBV7-2,12,CASSIPGTKLFF,TGTGCCAGCAGTATCCCCGGGACAAAACTGTTTTTT
.,TRBD2,TRBJ2-7,TRBV29-1,12,CSVVGLADEQYF,TGCAGCGTTGTGGGACTAGCGGACGAGCAGTACTTC
.,.,TRBJ1-2,TRBV7-2,14,CASSPDPGSYGYTF,TGTGCCAGCAGCCCCGACCCCGGTAGCTATGGCTACACCTTC
.,.,TRBJ2-7,TRBV10-1,14,CASSREAGSYEQYF,TGCGCCAGCAGTAGGGAGGCCGGGTCCTACGAGCAGTACTTC
.,.,TRBJ2-1,TRBV29-1,14,CSVDQTPFYNEQFF,TGCAGCGTTGACCAGACACCGTTTTACAATGAGCAGTTCTTC
.,TRBD1,TRBJ1-4,TRBV5-6,15,CASSFLGQGNEKLFF,TGTGCCAGCAGCTTTTTGGGACAGGGGAATGAAAAACTGTTTTTT
.,TRBD1,TRBJ2-2,TRBV10-3,16,CAISQKQGLYTGELFF,TGTGCCATCAGCCAAAAACAGGGGTTGTACACCGGGGAGCTGTTTTTT
.,.,TRBJ1-2,TRBV28,17,CASSLVGTLGKDYGYTF,TGTGCCAGCAGTTTGGTAGGCACTCTCGGGAAGGACTATGGCTACACCTTC
.,.,TRBJ2-3,TRBV5-4,15,CASSLTSGSTDTQYF,TGTGCCAGCAGCTTGACCAGCGGCAGCACAGATACGCAGTATTTT
.,TRBD1,TRBJ2-7,TRBV28,14,CASSFWTGPYEQYF,TGTGCCAGCAGTTTCTGGACAGGGCCCTACGAGCAGTACTTC
.,TRBD1,TRBJ2-3,TRBV28,19,CASSFSGDRGWLAGDTQYF,TGTGCCAGCAGTTTTAGCGGGGACAGGGGATGGCTAGCTGGAGATACGCAGTATTTT
.,TRBD2,TRBJ2-7,TRBV4-1,15,CASSQVALAGGEQYF,TGCGCCAGCAGCCAAGTGGCGCTAGCGGGAGGCGAGCAGTACTTC
.,.,TRBJ1-3,TRBV7-9,15,CASSSLWASGNTIYF,TGTGCCAGCAGCTCACTGTGGGCCTCTGGAAACACCATATATTTT
.,TRBD1,TRBJ1-4,TRBV5-1,17,CASSPVGIQGAREKLFF,TGCGCCAGCAGCCCAGTCGGGATACAGGGGGCTCGGGAAAAACTGTTTTTT
.,TRBD1,TRBJ2-5,TRBV25-1,17,CASRPPEGTGFEETQYF,TGTGCCAGCAGGCCTCCGGAAGGGACAGGGTTTGAAGAGACCCAGTACTTC
.,.,TRBJ2-1,TRBV7-2,15,CASSFDLAYDNEQFF,TGTGCCAGCAGCTTTGATCTAGCGTACGACAATGAGCAGTTCTTC
.,.,TRBJ1-1,TRBV28,12,CASSFSYTEAFF,TGTGCCAGCAGTTTCTCCTACACTGAAGCTTTCTTT
.,.,TRBJ2-5,TRBV15,13,CATSRDVGETQYF,TGTGCCACCAGCAGAGATGTAGGAGAGACCCAGTACTTC
.,.,TRBJ1-2,TRBV27,20,CASSPGPYPTGSPSMGGYTF,TGTGCCAGCAGCCCCGGGCCGTACCCTACAGGATCCCCCTCTATGGGTGGCTACACCTTC
.,.,TRBJ1-4,TRBV2,13,CASGVEQNEKLFF,TGTGCCAGCGGTGTAGAACAGAATGAAAAACTGTTTTTT
.,.,TRBJ2-7,TRBV4-3,16,CASSQLTGGIAYEQYF,TGCGCCAGCAGCCAATTGACGGGCGGGATCGCCTACGAGCAGTACTTC
.,.,TRBJ1-2,TRBV6-4,13,CASSAVTNYGYTF,TGTGCCAGCAGCGCTGTCACAAACTATGGCTACACCTTC
.,TRBD1,TRBJ1-2,TRBV28,13,CASSLWQGDGYTF,TGTGCCAGCAGTTTATGGCAGGGGGATGGCTACACCTTC
.,.,TRBJ1-5,TRBV7-8,14,CASKGFGGNQPQHF,TGTGCCAGCAAAGGTTTTGGGGGCAATCAGCCCCAGCATTTT
once,.,TRBJ2-7,TRBV7-6,16,CASSLAQPTPPLEQYF,TGTGCCAGCAGCTTAGCGCAACCAACCCCCCCCCTCGAGCAGTACTTC